These 5 T cell receptor beta chains were sequenced from one sample in a study of blood T cells in healthy people across ages. Together with a sample-barcoded 5' primer, a J-beta primer mix was included in a second PCR lasting roughly 6 to 12 cycles. TCRdb independently ran MiXCR on the 5' RACE reads; one entry per CDR3 protein. Of approximately 360,000 distinct CDR3 sequences listed, 52% are singletons. Sequencing was carried out using blood. The receptors come from a man aged 55 to 70 in good health.

This clonotype was observed a few times. In nucleotides, the CDR3 is TGTGCCAGCAGAAAGCGACGGGTAGCTAACTATGGCTACACCTTC. This encodes CASRKRRVANYGYTF. This chain uses TRBV28 with TRBJ1-2; no definite D call. Germline V gene lookup returns CDR1 MDHEN and CDR2 SYDVKM. The CDR3 sequence is 15 residues long. Trimming removed 6 bases at V and 0 bases at J, with 14 bases between.

This chain joins TRBV20-1 and TRBJ1-2; tentatively, D is TRBD1 (5 bases). CDR3 size: 14 residues. V was shortened by 8 bases and J by 4 bases, with 20 bases between the two germline ends. From germline, CDR1 is DFQATT and CDR2 SNEGSKA (reference sequence). CDR3 loop: CSFVRERGLYGYTF. In DNA, the CDR3 is TGCAGTTTTGTCAGGGAGCGGGGCCTCTATGGCTACACCTTC.

The chain joins TRBV6-6 to TRBJ2-7; D unclear. Per germline, CDR1 MNHNY and CDR2 SVGAGI (reference sequence). Deletions cut 4 bases from V and 4 bases from J, with 17 bases between. The CDR3 length is 15 residues. This CDR3 reads CASSSPRLEGYEQYF. The CDR3 DNA reads as TGTGCCAGCAGTTCGCCTCGGCTAGAAGGTTACGAGCAGTACTTC.

The genes are TRBV20-1 and TRBJ2-1, with 7 bases identical to TRBD1. The end of the DNA is better explained by TRBJ2-7, so the J call may be wrong. CDR1 is DFQATT, CDR2 SNEGSKA, per germline (reference sequence). The CDR3 spans 14 residues. The CDR3 bases are TGCAGTGCTACCCGGACAGGCTCCTACAATGAGCAGTACTTC. This encodes CSATRTGSYNEQYF.

Comment on this clonotype: A junction boundary mismatches the germline segment, possibly from a read error. The chain employs TRBV18 and TRBJ2-1, with D uncertain. In germline, CDR1 is KGHSH, CDR2 LQKENI. The CDR3 has 14 residues. The CDR3 region is CAGSPRLENNEQFF. CDR3 in DNA: TGTGCCGGCTCACCACGTCTAGAAAACAATGAGCAGTTCTTC.